Listed here are 21 T cell receptor beta chains from one sample, sequenced in a study of cytomegalovirus exposure and HLA in healthy donors. Amplification used 60 Vbeta primers and 13 Jbeta primers. Only in-frame clones appear in the TCRdb table, and some are missing; sequencing was by immunoSEQ multiplex PCR. This sample's clone table lists some 71,000 clones. Material: PBMCs. The receptor source for this set is a woman aged 25 to 39 in good health and CMV-seronegative.

The chain has TRBV12-5 and TRBJ2-1; TRBD2 agrees at 7 bases. Losses at the gene ends were 1 base for V and 3 bases for J; bases not matched to a gene: 3. Germline V gives CDR1 LGHNT, CDR2 FRNRAP. This CDR3 comprises 15 residues. The CDR3 spells CASGLGRTSYNEQFF. The CDR3 coding sequence is TGTGCTAGTGGTTTGGGGCGGACTAGCTACAATGAGCAGTTCTTC. Full variable domain (outside the CDR3, taken from reference TRBV12-5 and TRBJ2-1): DARVTQTPRHKVTEMGQEVTMRCQPILGHNTVFWYRQTMMQGLELLAYFRNRAPLDDSGMPKDRFSAEMPDATLATLKIQPSEPRDSAVYFCASGLGRTSYNEQFFGPGTRLTVL.

The chain recombines TRBV10-3 with TRBJ2-1; 8 bases are a match to TRBD1. V shed 2 bases and J 6 bases; nucleotides not matched to a gene: 9. The germline V gene encodes CDR1 ENHRY and CDR2 SYGVKD. The length of the CDR3 is 16 residues. Here the CDR3 reads CAISEADRGSRNEQFF. CDR3 nucleotide sequence: TGTGCCATCAGTGAGGCCGACAGGGGAAGCCGCAATGAGCAGTTCTTC.

The gene calls are TRBV28 and TRBJ2-7, with unresolved D. The CDR3 totals 16 residues. V was shortened by 2 bases and J by 0 bases, with 14 bases between the two germline ends. Germline CDR1 MDHEN, CDR2 SYDVKM. CDR3 nucleotides: TGTGCCAGCAGTTTAATGTGGTCATCGAGCTCCTACGAGCAGTACTTC. Amino acid sequence: CASSLMWSSSSYEQYF.

The chain joins TRBV4-3 to TRBJ1-3, with D unresolved. The CDR3 contains 15 residues. Germline loops: CDR1 LGHNA, CDR2 YSLEER. Between the trimmed V and J ends, which lost 0 bases and 2 bases, there was a span of 8 bases. This chain's CDR3 is CASSQDSGTGNTIYF. In nucleotides, the CDR3 is TGCGCCAGCAGCCAAGATTCGGGGACTGGAAACACCATATATTTT.

The chain combines TRBV29-1 with TRBJ2-2, with D possibly matching TRBD2 (7 bases). CDR3 length equals 14 residues. Trimming removed 7 bases at V and 7 bases at J, with 19 bases between. Germline V gene lookup returns CDR1 SQVTM and CDR2 ANQGSEA. The CDR3: CSGLGGLEHGELFF. The CDR3, as DNA: TGCAGCGGGCTGGGGGGGCTAGAACACGGGGAGCTGTTTTTT.

The V gene is TRBV18, the J gene TRBJ1-1; 7 nucleotides agree with TRBD1. The CDR3 runs to 13 residues. J lost 8 bases, V lost 8 bases, and 11 bases had no gene match. Germline CDR1 reads KGHSH; CDR2 reads LQKENI. CDR3 coding DNA: TGTGCCAGCAGCCGACAGGGTGGGGTGGAAGCTTTCTTT. This encodes CASSRQGGVEAFF. Looking up the rest from reference TRBV18 and TRBJ1-1 gives the full variable domain: NAGVMQNPRHLVRRRGQEARLRCSPMKGHSHVYWYRQLPEEGLKFMVYLQKENIIDESGMPKERFSAEFPKEGPSILRIQQVVRGDSAAYFCASSRQGGVEAFFGQGTRLTVV.

V is TRBV27 and J is TRBJ2-1, with 8 bases lining up with TRBD2. J lost 10 bases, V lost 7 bases, and 6 bases had no gene match. Per the germline V gene, CDR1 is MNHEY and CDR2 is SMNVEV (reference sequence). CDR3 length equals 12 residues. The CDR3 region is CASTPLAGEQFF. DNA for the CDR3: TGTGCCAGCACCCCATTAGCGGGGGAGCAGTTCTTC.

The chain uses TRBV18 and TRBJ1-2; 7 nucleotides align to TRBD1. Germline lookup yields CDR1 KGHSH and CDR2 LQKENI. The CDR3 loop spans 15 amino acids. J gave up 6 bases and V 4 bases, and 11 bases lay outside the gene matches. DNA for the CDR3: TGTGCCAGCTCACGAGACGAAGGGACAGTCGATGGCTACACCTTC. Protein: CASSRDEGTVDGYTF.

The chain recombines TRBV5-1 with TRBJ1-1; no firm D call. Germline V gives CDR1 SGHRS, CDR2 YFSETQ. V lost 5 bases and J 1 base, leaving 18 bases between the germline ends. The CDR3 runs to 16 residues. CDR3: CASSHGAGRRNTEAFF. In DNA form, the CDR3 reads TGCGCCAGCAGTCACGGCGCGGGGAGGCGGAACACTGAAGCTTTCTTT.

This chain joins TRBV6-4 and TRBJ2-1; no clear D. Germline CDR1 reads MRHNA; CDR2 reads SNTAGT. Trimming removed 3 bases from V and 4 bases from J, with 7 bases in between. The CDR3 is 13 residues long. CDR3 protein: CASSDKEYNEQFF. Here the CDR3 DNA reads TGTGCCAGCAGTGATAAGGAGTACAATGAGCAGTTCTTC.

The chain joins TRBV30 to TRBJ1-2, with D possibly TRBD1 on 5 matching bases. This CDR3 spans 13 amino acids. Deletions cut 2 bases from V and 5 bases from J, with 12 bases between. From germline, CDR1 is GTSNPN and CDR2 SVGIG (reference sequence). The CDR3 sequence is CAWSSGKGYGYTF. In DNA form, the CDR3 reads TGTGCCTGGAGTTCAGGGAAGGGATATGGCTACACCTTC.

The chain recombines TRBV4-1 with TRBJ2-7, with D possibly matching TRBD2 (6 bases). The germline gives CDR1 MGHRA, CDR2 YSYEKL. The CDR3 is 15 residues long. V was cut by 4 bases and J by 2 bases, with 15 bases left in between. Here the CDR3 reads CASSPLGSGAYEQYF. CDR3 coding DNA: TGCGCCAGCAGCCCTCTGGGTAGCGGAGCCTACGAGCAGTACTTC.

The genes are TRBV5-1 and TRBJ1-4; 9 nucleotides match TRBD1. This CDR3 is built from 15 residues. Germline-derived CDR1 and CDR2 are SGHRS and YFSETQ. Trimming cost V 3 bases and J 2 bases; bases outside gene matches: 2. In DNA, the CDR3 is TGCGCCAGCAGCTCCACAGGGGGCACTAATGAAAAACTGTTTTTT. The encoded protein is CASSSTGGTNEKLFF.

The J gene is TRBJ2-7, the V gene TRBV5-1; TRBD1 matches at 10 bases. This CDR3 is built from 15 residues. From germline, CDR1 is SGHRS and CDR2 YFSETQ. Trimming cost V 3 bases and J 5 bases; bases outside gene matches: 8. For the CDR3, the DNA is TGCGCCAGCAGCTCCCGGACGGACAGGGGGGACGAGCAGTACTTC. This codes for CASSSRTDRGDEQYF.

The chain uses TRBV6-6 and TRBJ1-1; D remains ambiguous. Germline V gene lookup returns CDR1 MNHNY and CDR2 SVGAGI (reference sequence). The CDR3 extends over 15 amino acids. Trimming cost V 0 bases and J 2 bases, with 10 bases left between them. The CDR3 here is CASSYSSVPNTEAFF. In DNA form, the CDR3 reads TGTGCCAGCAGTTACTCGTCAGTACCAAACACTGAAGCTTTCTTT.

The genes are TRBV27 and TRBJ2-2; 8 bases fit TRBD1. The CDR3 consists of 16 residues. CDR1 and CDR2 (germline): MNHEY, SMNVEV (reference sequence). Losses at the gene ends were 10 bases for V and 7 bases for J; bases not matched to a gene: 17. CDR3: CATSFSPAGGIGELFF. The CDR3 nucleotides read TGTGCCACCTCTTTTAGCCCGGCAGGGGGCATCGGGGAGCTGTTTTTT.

The rearrangement joins TRBV2 to TRBJ1-2, with TRBD1 identical over 7 bases. CDR1 and CDR2 (germline): SNHLY, FYNNEI. The CDR3 loop spans 14 amino acids. Trimming took 3 bases from V and 4 from J; bases not matched to a gene: 5. As DNA, the CDR3 is TGTGCCAGCAGTGATCCAGGGGGTGTCTATGGCTACACCTTC. Translated: CASSDPGGVYGYTF. The full variable domain, with the rest looked up from reference TRBV2 and TRBJ1-2, is EPEVTQTPSHQVTQMGQEVILRCVPISNHLYFYWYRQILGQKVEFLVSFYNNEISEKSEIFDDQFSVERPDGSNFTLKIRSTKLEDSAMYFCASSDPGGVYGYTFGSGTRLTVV.

The rearrangement links TRBV9 to TRBJ1-2; perhaps TRBD1 as D (5 bases). Germline lookup yields CDR1 SGDLS and CDR2 YYNGEE. V lost 5 bases and J 8 bases, leaving 7 bases between the germline ends. This CDR3 has 10 amino acids. The CDR3 DNA reads TGTGCCAGCAGTGGACAAGGCTACACCTTC. This codes for CASSGQGYTF.

The chain has TRBV11-2 and TRBJ1-2, with 8 bases lining up with TRBD1. V lost 6 bases, J lost 3 bases, and 9 bases stayed unmatched. The germline V gene encodes CDR1 SGHAT and CDR2 FQNNGV. The length of the CDR3 is 15 residues. CDR3 residues: CASRTPGQGHYGYTF. CDR3 in DNA: TGTGCCAGCAGGACCCCAGGACAGGGCCACTATGGCTACACCTTC.

The V and J genes are TRBV4-3 and TRBJ1-5; tentative D call: TRBD1 (6 bases). The CDR3 runs to 14 residues. Deletions cut 4 bases from V and 5 bases from J, with 12 bases between. The germline V gene encodes CDR1 LGHNA and CDR2 YSLEER. In DNA, the CDR3 is TGCGCCAGCAGCCCCGACAGGCCGGATCAGCCCCAGCATTTT. Encoded protein: CASSPDRPDQPQHF.

The V call is TRBV2, the J call TRBJ1-4; tentative D call: TRBD1 (5 bases). Trimming pared 5 bases from V and 0 bases from J, leaving 7 bases between. The V gene's germline CDR1 is SNHLY and CDR2 FYNNEI. This CDR3 is 14 amino acids long. CDR3: CASSKGSTNEKLFF. In DNA, the CDR3 is TGTGCCAGCAGTAAGGGGTCAACTAATGAAAAACTGTTTTTT.